The subject of this entry is one T cell receptor beta chain. Donors had no recently reported acute infections or vaccinations and were HIV-negative. Within Nashville, Tennessee resided all donors, each a Caucasian adult. This entry belongs to a study of shared clonotypes between healthy human individuals. Across the whole study: Aged 18 to 49, the donors were a couple of women and three men.

The CDR3 totals 19 residues. Germline CDR1 is MNHEY and CDR2 is SMNVEV (reference sequence). V lost 0 bases to trimming and J lost 4 bases; unmatched junction nucleotides: 15. Genomic DNA per cell subset filled all wells of several immunoSEQ plates. Here immunoSEQ multiplex PCR was the method, and the copy in TCRdb shows in-frame clones only, minus some. The table lists 1,400,000 or so clones, 98% to 99% of them singletons. The rearrangement links TRBV27 to TRBJ1-1; 9 bases align to TRBD1. The clonotype was recovered from a man younger than 45 in good health. What was sequenced was naive CD4+ T cells sorted from blood. The subset is: CD45RA+ positively selected. The CDR3 DNA reads TGTGCCAGCAGTTTATCTAGGGGACAGGGAAGTGTCAGCGGCACTGAAGCTTTCTTT. This codes for CASSLSRGQGSVSGTEAFF.